The 8 T cell receptor beta chains below come from one sample, sequenced in a study of monozygotic twins with inflammatory bowel disease. TCRdb re-analyzed the 5' RACE reads; it lists each CDR3 protein once, without DNA. There are approximately 330,000 distinct CDR3 sequences in the sample, with over 2% held by the top ten. The sample was blood. These receptors were obtained from a human donor with ulcerative colitis or Crohn's disease, or a healthy co-twin of an affected twin (not recorded which).

CDR3 sequence: CSARGGVTDTQYF. This chain connects TRBV20-1 to TRBJ2-3; TCRdb's assignment of TRBD2 cannot be checked, as there is no DNA. The germline gives CDR1 DFQATT, CDR2 SNEGSKA (reference sequence). The CDR3 contains 13 residues.

V usage is TRBV20-1 and J usage is TRBJ2-2; the D call of TRBD1 rests on TCRdb alone, since no DNA is present to check it. Germline V gene sequence: CDR1 DFQATT, CDR2 SNEGSKA (reference sequence). The CDR3 contains 15 residues. The CDR3 spells CSARNPGSNTGELFF.

The chain employs TRBV5-4 and TRBJ1-6; the D gene TCRdb calls, TRBD1, cannot be checked with no DNA. CDR1 is SGHNT, CDR2 YYREEE, per germline (reference sequence). This CDR3 contains 14 residues. The CDR3 sequence: CASRSDRASSPLHF.

The CDR3 loop reads CASSPGTGAFHEQYF. The chain uses TRBV14 and TRBJ2-7; TCRdb returns TRBD1, unconfirmable since there is no DNA. CDR3 size: 15 residues. The V gene's germline CDR1 is SGHDN and CDR2 FVKESK. Full variable domain (rest looked up from reference TRBV14 and TRBJ2-7): EAGVTQFPSHSVIEKGQTVTLRCDPISGHDNLYWYRRVMGKEIKFLLHFVKESKQDESGMPNNRFLAERTGGTYSTLKVQPAELEDSGVYFCASSPGTGAFHEQYFGPGTRLTVT.

This chain links TRBV7-2 with TRBJ2-1; TCRdb calls TRBD1, which cannot be checked without DNA. The V gene's germline CDR1 is SGHTA and CDR2 FQGNSA. The CDR3 has 15 amino acids. CDR3 sequence reads: CASSLITGGFNEQFF.

This chain uses TRBV4-1 with TRBJ2-5. CDR1 MGHRA and CDR2 YSYEKL come from the germline V gene. This CDR3 is 16 amino acids long. The CDR3 sequence: CASSQVSRVVGETQYF.

The chain has TRBV11-2 and TRBJ1-1. The CDR3 extends over 13 amino acids. Germline CDR1 is SGHAT and CDR2 is FQNNGV. The CDR3 sequence is CASSLTAVAEAFF.

V usage is TRBV2 and J usage is TRBJ2-3; TCRdb outputs TRBD1, but without DNA this stays unchecked. The CDR3 contains 16 residues. Germline V lookup: CDR1 SNHLY, CDR2 FYNNEI. CDR3 region: CASSTTRQGRTDTQYF.